This is a list of T cell receptor beta chains from one sample in a study of T-cell memory formation after mild COVID-19. MiXCR was run by TCRdb on the 5' RACE reads, yielding one entry per CDR3 protein. The data show about 90,000 distinct CDR3 sequences, with less than 15% seen just once and about 27% held by the top ten. The sample comprised PBMCs or a T cell subset sorted from them (not recorded which). The source of these receptors is an adult woman who had mild COVID-19 (a few samples of this study predate the infection). Cell type and time point are not known. Each CDR3 is given with its conserved first and last residue. D genes are given only for firm matches. The size entry is marked missing in some rows and otherwise reads once, few, many or a size class.

CDR3 length,J gene,D gene,clone size,V gene,CDR3 protein,CDR3 DNA
13,TRBJ1-5,NA,few,TRBV6-5,CASSLVIHQPQHF,TGTGCCAGCAGTTTGGTTATCCATCAGCCCCAGCATTTT
14,TRBJ1-2,NA,NA,TRBV4-2,CASSPSLRGGGYTF,TGTGCCAGCAGCCCCAGCCTTCGGGGTGGTGGCTACACCTTC
12,TRBJ1-1,TRBD1,NA,TRBV7-6,CASSKGQGEAFF,TGTGCCAGCAGCAAAGGACAGGGTGAAGCTTTCTTT
14,TRBJ2-3,NA,NA,TRBV12-3/TRBV12-4,CASSQLRRGDTQYF,TGTGCCAGCAGTCAGCTTAGGAGGGGGGATACGCAGTATTTT
14,TRBJ2-7,TRBD1,few,TRBV30,CAWSGGQGAYEQYF,TGTGCCTGGAGTGGGGGACAGGGGGCGTACGAGCAGTACTTC
16,TRBJ2-1,TRBD2,few,TRBV2,CASSAGTSGWYNEQFF,TGTGCCAGCAGTGCCGGGACTAGCGGGTGGTACAATGAGCAGTTCTTC
13,TRBJ2-7,NA,few,TRBV5-6,CASSLNQGSEQYF,TGTGCCAGCAGCCTAAACCAGGGTTCCGAGCAGTACTTC
12,TRBJ1-4,NA,NA,TRBV7-9,CASSHPGEKLFF,TGTGCCAGCAGCCACCCAGGGGAAAAACTGTTTTTT
15,TRBJ2-2,NA,few,TRBV3-1,CASSLGSGEHGELFF,TGTGCCAGCAGCCTTGGGAGTGGGGAACACGGGGAGCTGTTTTTT
13,TRBJ1-1,NA,NA,TRBV9,CASSAGTNTEAFF,TGTGCCAGCAGCGCGGGGACGAACACTGAAGCTTTCTTT
17,TRBJ2-7,NA,many,TRBV7-2,CASSLGLGGGDRPEQYF,TGTGCCAGCAGCTTAGGGTTGGGGGGCGGTGATCGCCCCGAGCAGTACTTC
18,TRBJ2-7,NA,few,TRBV5-1,CASSLVRFLPAGSYEQYF,TGCGCCAGCAGCTTGGTAAGATTTCTCCCCGCGGGATCCTACGAGCAGTACTTC
12,TRBJ2-7,NA,NA,TRBV6-2/TRBV6-3,CASSYPLGEQYF,TGTGCCAGCAGTTACCCTCTTGGAGAGCAGTACTTC
16,TRBJ2-3,NA,NA,TRBV4-1,CASSPTGQTLTDTQYF,TGCGCCAGCAGCCCAACCGGACAGACCCTCACAGATACGCAGTATTTT
15,TRBJ2-7,NA,few,TRBV3-1,CASSQWRGFSYEQYF,TGTGCCAGCAGCCAATGGCGCGGATTCTCCTACGAGCAGTACTTC
15,TRBJ1-2,NA,NA,TRBV12-3/TRBV12-4,CASSSTDLDNYGYTF,TGTGCCAGCAGTTCCACCGACCTAGATAACTATGGCTACACCTTC
14,TRBJ2-3,NA,many,TRBV15,CATSRDAVSDTQYF,TGTGCCACCAGCAGAGACGCGGTTTCCGATACGCAGTATTTT
16,TRBJ2-1,NA,many,TRBV4-1,CASGQGIPGTYNEQFF,TGCGCCAGCGGTCAGGGGATCCCAGGCACCTACAATGAGCAGTTCTTC